What follows are 30 T cell receptor beta chains derived from one specimen sequenced in a study of cytomegalovirus exposure and HLA in healthy donors (dated by TCRdb to 2017 to 2019). Libraries were constructed by the immunoSEQ multiplex PCR assay. For the multiplex PCR, a mixture combining 60 forward primers for TCR Vbeta segments and 13 reverse primers for TCR Jbeta segments was used. TCRdb re-hosts the immuneACCESS table, in-frame sequences only. Its copies lack some clones; in the studies checked, an unresolved V gene accounts for under half of them, and the cause for the rest is not known. The sample profile shows 150,000 to 200,000 clones; roughly 80% of them were found once. The top ten clonotypes cover 4.5% to 7.5% of the sample. The sequenced sample was PBMCs. All receptors come from a woman under 40 in good health and CMV-seropositive.

This chain joins TRBV18 and TRBJ2-1; D is possibly TRBD2 (5 bases). The CDR3 length is 20 residues. V gave up 5 bases and J gave up 0 bases, with 26 bases separating them. The germline CDR1 and CDR2 sequences are KGHSH and LQKENI. CDR3 residues: CASSTRSVAAIISSYNEQFF. DNA for the CDR3: TGTGCCAGCTCAACTCGTAGCGTGGCAGCGATTATTAGCTCCTACAATGAGCAGTTCTTC.

The J gene is TRBJ2-1, the V gene TRBV5-1, with D maybe TRBD1 (5 bases). The CDR3 loop spans 15 amino acids. V shed 4 bases and J shed 4 bases, with 15 bases lying between them. Germline V gene lookup returns CDR1 SGHRS and CDR2 YFSETQ. In DNA, the CDR3 is TGCGCCAGCAGCCCATGGCCGGACACATACAATGAGCAGTTCTTC. It yields the protein CASSPWPDTYNEQFF.

The chain is built from TRBV7-2 and TRBJ1-4; D remains unclear. The V end lost 1 base, the J end lost 0 bases, and 12 bases lay between the germline ends. CDR3 size: 17 residues. Germline CDR1 is SGHTA and CDR2 is FQGNSA. CDR3 protein: CASSLGPLRATNEKLFF. CDR3 DNA sequence: TGTGCCAGCAGCTTAGGTCCTCTTAGAGCAACTAATGAAAAACTGTTTTTT. Variable domain in full (rest from reference TRBV7-2 and TRBJ1-4): GAGVSQSPSNKVTEKGKDVELRCDPISGHTALYWYRQSLGQGLEFLIYFQGNSAPDKSGLPSDRFSAERTGGSVSTLTIQRTQQEDSAVYLCASSLGPLRATNEKLFFGSGTQLSVL.

V and J are TRBV9 and TRBJ1-2, with 8 nucleotides matching TRBD1. This CDR3 contains 16 residues. Germline V gene data show CDR1 as SGDLS and CDR2 as YYNGEE. Germline trimming cut 1 base from V and 5 bases from J; bases unmatched to any gene: 10. The CDR3 nucleotides are TGTGCCAGCAGCGTACTGGGACAGGAACACGGATATGGCTACACCTTC. Protein: CASSVLGQEHGYGYTF.

V is TRBV4-1 and J is TRBJ1-1, with D possibly matching TRBD1 (5 bases). Germline-derived CDR1 and CDR2 are MGHRA and YSYEKL. This CDR3 contains 14 residues. V was clipped by 4 bases and J by 1 base, with 10 bases between them. The CDR3: CASSPPGGNTEAFF. In nucleotides, the CDR3 is TGCGCCAGCAGCCCTCCGGGGGGGAACACTGAAGCTTTCTTT.

The chain links TRBV7-6 to TRBJ1-1; TRBD1 matches at 8 bases. Germline V lookup: CDR1 SGHVS, CDR2 FNYEAQ. The CDR3 contains 16 residues. V lost 5 bases to trimming and J lost 5 bases; unmatched junction nucleotides: 13. The CDR3 DNA is TGTGCCAGCAGCCCCGGTACAGGGGGACCTGTGACTGAAGCTTTCTTT. This encodes CASSPGTGGPVTEAFF.

V gene TRBV28 combines with J gene TRBJ1-2; 8 nucleotides match TRBD1. With 3 bases clipped from V and 4 bases from J, the junction kept 10 bases outside the gene matches. The germline CDR1 and CDR2 sequences are MDHEN and SYDVKM. The CDR3 is 16 residues long. The CDR3 loop is CASSLTGQGAFYGYTF. The CDR3 DNA follows: TGTGCCAGCAGTTTGACGGGGCAGGGGGCGTTCTATGGCTACACCTTC.

CDR3 DNA: TGTGCCAGTTCCAGGGGGCGCGATCAGCCCCAGCATTTT. As protein: CASSRGRDQPQHF. The V call is TRBV19, the J call TRBJ1-5; TRBD1 aligns across 8 bases. Germline V gives CDR1 LNHDA, CDR2 SQIVND (reference sequence). V lost 8 bases to trimming and J lost 5 bases; unmatched junction nucleotides: 5. The length of the CDR3 is 13 residues.

Details on this clone: This same CDR3 is encoded by further DNA sequences in the sample. The V gene is TRBV27, the J gene TRBJ1-6, with D tentatively TRBD1 (6 bases). Germline V gene sequence: CDR1 MNHEY, CDR2 SMNVEV (reference sequence). Trimming took off 0 bases at V and 10 bases at J, with 13 bases between the two ends. The CDR3 contains 15 residues. CDR3 coding DNA: TGTGCCAGCAGTTTATCGTTCAGGGGAAGCTCACCCCTCCACTTT. Translation: CASSLSFRGSSPLHF.

The V and J genes are TRBV7-8 and TRBJ2-3; TRBD2 might be the D (6 bases). CDR3 length: 15 residues. The V end lost 1 base, the J end lost 3 bases, and 11 bases lay between the germline ends. The germline V gene has CDR1 SGHVS and CDR2 FQNEAQ. CDR3 bases: TGTGCCAGCAGCTTAGGGAGGGCTCGAACAGATACGCAGTATTTT. It specifies CASSLGRARTDTQYF.

The chain carries TRBV5-6 and TRBJ2-1; 11 positions match TRBD2. The CDR3 has 17 residues. V lost 1 base to trimming and J lost 2 bases; unmatched junction nucleotides: 5. Germline CDR1 reads SGHDT; CDR2 reads YYEEEE. CDR3 region: CASSLLSSGGPYNEQFF. The CDR3 DNA sequence: TGTGCCAGCAGCTTGCTCTCTAGCGGGGGGCCCTACAATGAGCAGTTCTTC.

The chain is built from TRBV5-1 and TRBJ2-5; 12 positions match TRBD2. V lost 5 bases, J lost 11 bases, and 13 bases stayed unmatched. The CDR3 sequence is 15 residues long. Germline CDR1 is SGHRS and CDR2 is YFSETQ. The CDR3 sequence is CASRGSSGGALKQYF. In nucleotides, the CDR3 is TGCGCCAGCAGGGGTTCTAGCGGGGGGGCCTTAAAGCAGTACTTC.

A few counts support this clone. V usage is TRBV28 and J usage is TRBJ2-3; the match to TRBD2 covers 9 bases. The J segment lost 4 bases and the V segment lost 4 bases, leaving 6 bases of the junction unmatched. The CDR3 totals 15 residues. Germline V lookup: CDR1 MDHEN, CDR2 SYDVKM. CDR3 DNA: TGTGCCAGCAGTTACCCCGGGACTAGCCCAGATACGCAGTATTTT. This gives the protein CASSYPGTSPDTQYF. The whole variable domain, filled in from reference TRBV28 and TRBJ2-3, reads DVKVTQSSRYLVKRTGEKVFLECVQDMDHENMFWYRQDPGLGLRLIYFSYDVKMKEKGDIPEGYSVSREKKERFSLILESASTNQTSMYLCASSYPGTSPDTQYFGPGTRLTVL.

This sequence joins TRBV18 and TRBJ2-1, with 8 bases matching TRBD1. Trimming at V came to 2 bases and at J to 4 bases, leaving 16 bases not matched to a gene. This CDR3 region has 19 residues. CDR1 and CDR2 (germline): KGHSH, LQKENI. The DNA for the CDR3 is TGTGCCAGCTCACCATTGGGTCCGGGACAGGCGATCCCATACAATGAGCAGTTCTTC. Protein: CASSPLGPGQAIPYNEQFF.

The chain combines TRBV29-1 with TRBJ2-7, with a possible D match to TRBD2 (6 bases). This CDR3 region has 13 residues. Germline V gives CDR1 SQVTM, CDR2 ANQGSEA. V lost 8 bases and J lost 1, with 15 bases in between. Here the CDR3 reads CSTRGGSSYEQYF. The CDR3 DNA sequence: TGCAGCACCCGTGGGGGGTCGTCCTACGAGCAGTACTTC.

The chain is built from TRBV27 and TRBJ1-2; D perhaps matches TRBD1 (5 bases). The CDR3 sequence is 15 residues long. Germline V CDR1 and CDR2: MNHEY, SMNVEV (reference sequence). Trimming removed 3 bases at V and 4 bases at J, with 15 bases between. The CDR3 protein is CASSFRRQYGYGYTF. Written as DNA, the CDR3 is TGTGCCAGCAGTTTTCGGAGACAGTACGGCTATGGCTACACCTTC.

This CDR3 is CASSLSYEDEQYF. The CDR3 nucleotides read TGTGCCAGCAGCTTATCGTACGAGGACGAGCAGTACTTC. V is TRBV7-2 and J is TRBJ2-7; D is unresolved. This CDR3 region has 13 residues. The V gene's germline CDR1 is SGHTA and CDR2 FQGNSA. V lost 2 bases and J lost 5, with 10 bases in between. The full variable domain, completed using reference TRBV7-2 and TRBJ2-7, is GAGVSQSPSNKVTEKGKDVELRCDPISGHTALYWYRQSLGQGLEFLIYFQGNSAPDKSGLPSDRFSAERTGGSVSTLTIQRTQQEDSAVYLCASSLSYEDEQYFGPGTRLTVT.

This chain uses TRBV10-3 with TRBJ1-3; D is possibly TRBD1 (5 bases). V was cut by 8 bases and J by 0 bases, with 14 bases left in between. CDR3 length: 15 residues. CDR1 and CDR2 from the germline V gene are ENHRY and SYGVKD. CDR3 protein: CAIAEGHYSGNTIYF. Here the CDR3 DNA reads TGTGCCATCGCCGAAGGACACTACTCTGGAAACACCATATATTTT.

The genes are TRBV6-1 and TRBJ1-5; D possibly corresponds to TRBD1 (5 bases). The CDR3 totals 13 residues. V lost 6 bases, J lost 5 bases, and 11 bases lay in between. The germline V gene has CDR1 MNHNS and CDR2 SASEGT. The chain's CDR3 is CASRRQSDQPQHF. CDR3 sequence (DNA): TGTGCCAGCAGAAGACAGAGCGATCAGCCCCAGCATTTT.

This clone has only one observation. The gene calls are TRBV6-6 and TRBJ1-1, with D maybe TRBD1 (6 bases). There are 15 residues in the CDR3. The V and J ends lost 5 bases and 4 bases respectively, with 17 bases between them. Germline V gives CDR1 MNHNY, CDR2 SVGAGI (reference sequence). The CDR3 sequence: CASSRKPTGSTEAFF. CDR3 nucleotides: TGTGCCAGCAGTCGCAAACCTACAGGGAGCACTGAAGCTTTCTTT.

The chain carries TRBV11-2 and TRBJ1-1; 12 nucleotides agree with TRBD1. Germline values: CDR1 SGHAT, CDR2 FQNNGV. With V trimmed by 5 bases and J by 1 base, 11 bases remained unmatched. CDR3 length: 18 amino acids. The CDR3 DNA is TGTGCCAGCAGCCGAGGCGAGGGACAGGGGGCGCGGAACACTGAAGCTTTCTTT. Protein product: CASSRGEGQGARNTEAFF. Together with reference TRBV11-2 and TRBJ1-1, the CDR3 gives the full variable domain: EAGVAQSPRYKIIEKRQSVAFWCNPISGHATLYWYQQILGQGPKLLIQFQNNGVVDDSQLPKDRFSAERLKGVDSTLKIQPAKLEDSAVYLCASSRGEGQGARNTEAFFGQGTRLTVV.

This chain joins TRBV12-5 and TRBJ2-1; 12 nucleotides align to TRBD2. The CDR3 has 15 amino acids. Germline V gene data show CDR1 as LGHNT and CDR2 as FRNRAP. V shed 5 bases and J 7 bases; nucleotides not matched to a gene: 6. CDR3 DNA sequence: TGTGCTAGTGGTGGCGGGACTAGCGGGTTTAATGAGCAGTTCTTC. It translates to CASGGGTSGFNEQFF.

The chain couples TRBV14 to TRBJ2-7, with 9 nucleotides matching TRBD1. CDR1 is SGHDN, CDR2 FVKESK, per germline. The CDR3 contains 16 residues. The ends lost 4 bases at V and 7 bases at J; junction bases unmatched: 14. In DNA form, the CDR3 reads TGTGCCAGCAGCCGCCGGGACAGGGCGTTCGGGGGGGAGCAGTACTTC. This translates into CASSRRDRAFGGEQYF.

The rearrangement joins TRBV5-5 to TRBJ2-7, with D possibly TRBD1 on 6 matching bases. The CDR3 totals 14 residues. Germline lookup yields CDR1 SGHKS and CDR2 YYEKEE (reference sequence). V was cut by 4 bases and J by 7 bases, with 18 bases left in between. DNA of the CDR3: TGTGCCAGCAGCATTCGACAGGAGGCAGGGGAGCAGTACTTC. Protein sequence: CASSIRQEAGEQYF.

The V and J genes are TRBV5-4 and TRBJ2-7, with 8 bases aligning to TRBD2. The CDR3 loop spans 14 amino acids. J was trimmed by 7 bases and V by 1 base; bases with no gene match: 7. CDR1 is SGHNT and CDR2 is YYREEE in the germline V gene (reference sequence). The CDR3 nucleotides read TGTGCCAGCAGCTTGAGGGGTGCTAGCGGGGAGCAGTACTTC. It yields the protein CASSLRGASGEQYF.

The chain carries TRBV5-6 and TRBJ2-2; 10 nucleotides match TRBD1. The CDR3 has 17 amino acids. V gave up 4 bases and J gave up 2 bases; unmatched junction bases: 8. Germline loops: CDR1 SGHDT, CDR2 YYEEEE. The DNA for the CDR3 is TGTGCCAGCAGCCCCCTAGACAGGGGGCTTAACACCGGGGAGCTGTTTTTT. Translated: CASSPLDRGLNTGELFF. The complete variable domain, with remaining parts taken from reference TRBV5-6 and TRBJ2-2, reads DAGVTQSPTHLIKTRGQQVTLRCSPKSGHDTVSWYQQALGQGPQFIFQYYEEEERQRGNFPDRFSGHQFPNYSSELNVNALLLGDSALYLCASSPLDRGLNTGELFFGEGSRLTVL.

The V and J genes are TRBV6-5 and TRBJ2-1; no reliable D call. The V end lost 6 bases, the J end lost 7 bases, and 13 bases lay between the germline ends. Germline lookup yields CDR1 MNHEY and CDR2 SVGAGI. This CDR3 is built from 13 residues. CDR3 region: CASSKQPWNEQFF. CDR3 sequence (DNA): TGTGCCAGCAGCAAACAGCCCTGGAATGAGCAGTTCTTC.

In its sample, this clone was seen a few times. V and J are TRBV4-3 and TRBJ2-7; D call uncertain. The V gene lost 0 bases and the J gene lost 1 base, with 7 bases spanning the gap. CDR1 and CDR2 from the germline V gene are LGHNA and YSLEER. The CDR3 is 14 residues long. CDR3 DNA sequence: TGCGCCAGCAGCCAAGATTTCGGGTCCTACGAGCAGTACTTC. Its protein product is CASSQDFGSYEQYF.

Notes on this clone: The germline gene is not matched at one end of the junction; a read error may be the cause. The J gene is TRBJ2-7, the V gene TRBV7-9; TRBD1 is a possible D gene (5 bases). Germline V gene data show CDR1 as SEHNR and CDR2 as FQNEAQ (reference sequence). This CDR3 comprises 13 residues. For the CDR3, the DNA is TGTTCCAGCAGCTTCCCAGGGACCTACGAGCAGTACTTC. This encodes CSSSFPGTYEQYF.

The chain joins TRBV5-6 to TRBJ2-3; TRBD2 matches at 7 bases. After removal of 2 bases from V and 12 bases from J, the junction contained 9 bases not matched to a gene. This CDR3 contains 13 residues. From germline, CDR1 is SGHDT and CDR2 YYEEEE. In DNA form, the CDR3 reads TGTGCCAGCAGCTTCGGGACTATCGAAATCCAGTATTTT. It yields the protein CASSFGTIEIQYF.